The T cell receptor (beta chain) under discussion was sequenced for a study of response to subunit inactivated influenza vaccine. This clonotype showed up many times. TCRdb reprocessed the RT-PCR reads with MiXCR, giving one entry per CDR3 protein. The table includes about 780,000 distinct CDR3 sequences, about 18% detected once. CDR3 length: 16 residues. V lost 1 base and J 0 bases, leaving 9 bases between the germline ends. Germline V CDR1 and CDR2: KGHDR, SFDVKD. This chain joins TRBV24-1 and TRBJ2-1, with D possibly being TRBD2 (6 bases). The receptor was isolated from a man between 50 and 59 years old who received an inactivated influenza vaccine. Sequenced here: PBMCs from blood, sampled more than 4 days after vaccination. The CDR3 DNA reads TGTGCCACCAGTGATTTAGACGGGAGCTCCTACAATGAGCAGTTCTTC. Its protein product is CATSDLDGSSYNEQFF.